This TCR beta chain was observed in a study of a mutant IDH1 vaccine in newly diagnosed glioma. The overall study: The sex distribution of treated patients was about 62% male and about 38% female, with a mean age of roughly 40 years.

Libraries were prepared by immunoSEQ multiplex PCR; TCRdb keeps only in-frame clonotypes and omits some of them. The data show roughly 40,000 clones, just over 90% seen once. Concerning this clone: Its matching antigen is unknown.

Time point specified: week 5, during vaccination. Every vaccination contained 300 ug of the mutant IDH1 20-mer peptide and was paired with topical imiquimod. Trimming took off 3 bases at V and 1 base at J, with 15 bases between the two ends. Germline values: CDR1 SGDLS, CDR2 YYNGEE. The CDR3 length is 16 residues. Source: PBMCs, taken from a glioma patient whose treatment included an IDH1 peptide vaccine. The chain couples TRBV9 to TRBJ2-3, with D possibly TRBD1 on 7 matching bases. The clonotype originates from a man aged 50 to 59 with glioma. CDR3 sequence (DNA): TGTGCCAGCAGCGCCAGGGGGGATTCAGGCACAGATACGCAGTATTTT. This codes for CASSARGDSGTDTQYF.